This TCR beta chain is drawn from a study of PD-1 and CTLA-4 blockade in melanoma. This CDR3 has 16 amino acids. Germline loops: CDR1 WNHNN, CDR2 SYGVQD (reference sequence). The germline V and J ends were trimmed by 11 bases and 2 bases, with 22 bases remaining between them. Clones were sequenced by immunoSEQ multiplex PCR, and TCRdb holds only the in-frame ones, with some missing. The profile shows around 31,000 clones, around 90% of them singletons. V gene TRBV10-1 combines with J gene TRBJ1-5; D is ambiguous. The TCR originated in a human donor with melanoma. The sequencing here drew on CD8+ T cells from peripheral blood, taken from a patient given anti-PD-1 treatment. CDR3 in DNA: TGCGCCCCTCCGAGGGTCGTCGGGAAAGGCAATCAGCCCCAGCATTTT. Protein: CAPPRVVGKGNQPQHF.